The text below deals with one TCR beta chain. Trimming cost V 7 bases and J 6 bases; bases outside gene matches: 7. The CDR3 consists of 15 residues. Looked up from germline, CDR1 is MRHNA and CDR2 is SNTAGT. After the reaction, the investigators sorted the proliferating CFSE-low CD3+CD4+ and CD3+CD8+ responders. The assay was immunoSEQ multiplex PCR, and TCRdb's table has in-frame clones only and misses some. The data hold approximately 9,000 clones, with roughly 27% observed a single time. The data originate from a study of graft-versus-host responses after intestinal transplantation. On the study more broadly: Multivisceral, liver-intestinal, or isolated intestinal transplants were performed in recipients.

Overall study findings and caveats: The recipient marrow held GvH clones, and some of them showed up first in ileum or blood.

Sequencing was performed on alloreactive CD4+ T cells from a mixed lymphocyte reaction culture, taken before intestinal transplant. The sample's subset: CFSE-low proliferating T cells sorted from roughly six-day pre-transplant mixed lymphocyte reaction (GvH or HvG direction). The clonotype was recovered from a human patient who received an intestinal transplant. The chain joins TRBV6-4 to TRBJ2-2, with 11 bases aligning to TRBD2. This CDR3 reads CASKETSGMAGELFF. The CDR3 DNA is TGTGCCAGCAAGGAGACTAGCGGGATGGCCGGGGAGCTGTTTTTT.